This TCR beta chain is drawn from a study of T-cell memory formation after mild COVID-19. This clonotype was seen repeatedly, ten times or more. TCRdb called the 5' RACE reads again in MiXCR, with one record for every CDR3 protein. The repertoire holds some 120,000 distinct CDR3 sequences, around 6.3% seen once, with under 2.5% in the top ten. CDR1 is DFQATT and CDR2 is SNEGSKA in the germline V gene (reference sequence). The ends were cut back, 5 bases at V and 0 bases at J, with 10 bases in the middle. This CDR3 has 13 amino acids. The chain employs TRBV20-1 and TRBJ1-1, with D perhaps TRBD1 (5 bases). Sequencing used PBMCs or a T cell subset sorted from them (not recorded which). The sequence was obtained from an adult woman who had mild COVID-19 (a few samples of this study predate the infection). Cell type and time point are not known. The chain's CDR3 is CSASTGLNTEAFF. The CDR3 DNA reads TGCAGTGCTTCTACAGGCCTGAACACTGAAGCTTTCTTT.